A single sample gave rise to the 30 T cell receptor beta chains below, sequenced in a study of cytomegalovirus exposure and HLA in healthy donors. Primers included in the PCR were 60 Vbeta and 13 Jbeta primers. Libraries were prepared by immunoSEQ multiplex PCR; TCRdb keeps only in-frame clonotypes and omits some of them. Of roughly 110,000 clones listed, approximately 70% are singletons. The specimen was PBMCs. Receptors originate from a boy younger than 18 in good health and CMV-seronegative.

The chain carries TRBV7-9 and TRBJ1-1; possibly TRBD1 for D (5 bases). Germline V lookup: CDR1 SEHNR, CDR2 FQNEAQ (reference sequence). The CDR3 spans 12 residues. Trimming pared 1 base from V and 10 bases from J, leaving 10 bases between. The CDR3 region has the DNA TGTGCCAGCAGCTTAGGAACAGGCGTAGCTTTCTTT. This sequence encodes CASSLGTGVAFF. Filled out from reference TRBV7-9 and TRBJ1-1, the complete variable domain reads DTGVSQNPRHKITKRGQNVTFRCDPISEHNRLYWYRQTLGQGPEFLTYFQNEAQLEKSRLLSDRFSAERPKGSFSTLEIQRTEQGDSAMYLCASSLGTGVAFFGQGTRLTVV.

This chain joins TRBV12-5 and TRBJ2-1; 11 nucleotides line up with TRBD2. Per germline, CDR1 LGHNT and CDR2 FRNRAP. Germline trimming cut 6 bases from V and 5 bases from J; bases unmatched to any gene: 6. The CDR3 consists of 15 residues. The CDR3 nucleotides are TGTGCTAGTGGCCGAGGGACTAGCGGAGACAATGAGCAGTTCTTC. Encoded protein: CASGRGTSGDNEQFF.

In its sample, this clone was seen a few times. CDR3 in amino acids: CASSNQAGAQETQYF. The CDR3 coding sequence is TGTGCCAGCAGTAACCAAGCGGGGGCCCAAGAGACCCAGTACTTC. V usage is TRBV6-1 and J usage is TRBJ2-5; 8 positions match TRBD2. Trimming took 5 bases from V and 1 from J; bases not matched to a gene: 6. The germline V gene encodes CDR1 MNHNS and CDR2 SASEGT. The CDR3 is 15 residues long.

The chain uses TRBV30 and TRBJ1-2; D gene uncertain. The germline gives CDR1 GTSNPN, CDR2 SVGIG (reference sequence). This CDR3 spans 13 amino acids. Trimming left V 0 bases short and J 4 bases short, with 9 bases between. CDR3: CAWSVLHGYGYTF. CDR3 DNA: TGTGCCTGGAGTGTCTTGCACGGCTATGGCTACACCTTC.

The chain has TRBV6-5 and TRBJ1-2; D is undetermined. Germline V gives CDR1 MNHEY, CDR2 SVGAGI. With 8 bases removed from V and 3 bases from J, the gap between germline ends came to 19 bases. This CDR3 spans 15 amino acids. CDR3 loop: CASRRSTVGDYGYTF. In DNA, the CDR3 is TGTGCCAGCCGAAGGAGTACAGTCGGGGACTATGGCTACACCTTC.

The chain joins TRBV27 to TRBJ2-2, with 9 bases matching TRBD2. The CDR3 length is 15 residues. Germline CDR1 reads MNHEY; CDR2 reads SMNVEV (reference sequence). V shed 6 bases, J shed 0 bases, and the junction held 2 bases outside the gene matches. The CDR3 loop is CASRRTSANTGELFF. The CDR3, as DNA: TGTGCCAGCAGACGGACTAGCGCGAACACCGGGGAGCTGTTTTTT.

The V gene is TRBV14, the J gene TRBJ2-7; D is possibly TRBD1 (6 bases). Germline values: CDR1 SGHDN, CDR2 FVKESK. V gave up 3 bases and J gave up 1 base, with 19 bases separating them. CDR3 size: 17 residues. The CDR3 spells CASSQRTALLLSYEQYF. DNA of the CDR3: TGTGCCAGCAGCCAGCGGACAGCCTTGTTACTTTCCTACGAGCAGTACTTC.

The V call is TRBV2, the J call TRBJ2-5; 10 positions agree with TRBD2. The V and J ends lost 3 bases and 1 base, in that order; junction bases with no gene match: 26. This CDR3 has 23 residues. The germline gives CDR1 SNHLY, CDR2 FYNNEI. CDR3 amino acids: CASSDLGLAGDTGTALTQETQYF. CDR3 sequence (DNA): TGTGCCAGCAGTGATCTAGGGCTAGCGGGGGATACGGGGACAGCTTTGACCCAAGAGACCCAGTACTTC.

This clone was seen a few times. V usage is TRBV5-4 and J usage is TRBJ2-7; TRBD2 aligns across 8 bases. Germline CDR1 and CDR2: SGHNT and YYREEE (reference sequence). J lost 2 bases, V lost 5 bases, and 9 bases had no gene match. The CDR3 has 15 amino acids. CDR3 nucleotide sequence: TGTGCCAGCAGTTTCGACGGGACTAGACCCTACGAGCAGTACTTC. Protein product: CASSFDGTRPYEQYF. The full variable domain, with the rest looked up from reference TRBV5-4 and TRBJ2-7, is ETGVTQSPTHLIKTRGQQVTLRCSSQSGHNTVSWYQQALGQGPQFIFQYYREEENGRGNFPPRFSGLQFPNYSSELNVNALELDDSALYLCASSFDGTRPYEQYFGPGTRLTVT.

This clone showed up just a few times. The rearrangement uses TRBV10-3 and TRBJ1-1, with D possibly TRBD1 on 5 matching bases. This CDR3 region has 13 residues. The V and J ends lost 6 bases and 0 bases respectively, with 8 bases between them. Germline CDR1 and CDR2: ENHRY and SYGVKD. CDR3 sequence reads: CAIRKQVNTEAFF. The CDR3 DNA reads TGTGCCATCAGAAAACAGGTGAACACTGAAGCTTTCTTT.

This chain uses TRBV11-3 with TRBJ1-1, with D unresolved. CDR3 length: 16 residues. V lost 5 bases to trimming and J lost 2 bases, with 18 bases between them. Germline loops: CDR1 SGHNT, CDR2 YENEEA. The CDR3 loop is CASSLLSEGRNTEAFF. The CDR3 nucleotides read TGTGCCAGCAGCCTCCTCTCAGAAGGGAGAAACACTGAAGCTTTCTTT.

The chain uses TRBV27 and TRBJ1-6; D possibly corresponds to TRBD1 (6 bases). CDR1 is MNHEY, CDR2 SMNVEV, per germline (reference sequence). V lost 7 bases and J 9 bases, leaving 10 bases between the germline ends. The CDR3 loop spans 12 amino acids. DNA of the CDR3: TGTGCCAGCAAGGGGGTGGGTTCACCCCTCCACTTT. It codes for CASKGVGSPLHF.

The V gene is TRBV10-3, the J gene TRBJ2-5; 7 positions agree with TRBD2. The germline V gene has CDR1 ENHRY and CDR2 SYGVKD. The CDR3 length is 13 residues. V shed 2 bases, J shed 5 bases, and the junction held 2 bases outside the gene matches. CDR3 coding DNA: TGTGCCATCAGTGAGGGGGGAGGGGAGACCCAGTACTTC. As protein: CAISEGGGETQYF.

The V gene is TRBV4-2, the J gene TRBJ1-5; no definite D call. The CDR3 spans 14 residues. The germline gives CDR1 LGHNA, CDR2 YNFKEQ. V shed 4 bases and J shed 0 bases, with 7 bases lying between them. The CDR3 here is CASSPGSSNQPQHF. CDR3 DNA: TGTGCCAGCAGCCCTGGGAGTAGCAATCAGCCCCAGCATTTT.

The chain carries TRBV19 and TRBJ2-5; D may be TRBD1 (5 bases). CDR3 length equals 16 residues. Germline values: CDR1 LNHDA, CDR2 SQIVND (reference sequence). V lost 1 base to trimming and J lost 4 bases, with 16 bases between them. CDR3: CASSIVMQGGGETQYF. CDR3 bases: TGTGCCAGTAGTATAGTAATGCAGGGCGGTGGAGAGACCCAGTACTTC.

J is TRBJ2-1 and V is TRBV19; 11 nucleotides line up with TRBD2. Trimming cost V 7 bases and J 8 bases; bases outside gene matches: 10. CDR1 and CDR2 (germline): LNHDA, SQIVND (reference sequence). This CDR3 is 15 amino acids long. As DNA, the CDR3 is TGTGCCAGTACCGTAACTAGCGGGAGTCGCTATGAGCAGTTCTTC. Amino acids: CASTVTSGSRYEQFF.

This clone has a handful of counts. This chain joins TRBV10-3 and TRBJ1-5; D is unresolved. CDR3 length: 12 amino acids. V lost 3 bases, J lost 7 bases, and 7 bases lay in between. Germline loops: CDR1 ENHRY, CDR2 SYGVKD. CDR3 nucleotide sequence: TGTGCCATCAGTGACAGTGTGCAGCCCCAGCATTTT. As protein: CAISDSVQPQHF.

The chain employs TRBV2 and TRBJ1-2; D unclear. CDR3 length: 16 residues. CDR1 is SNHLY and CDR2 is FYNNEI in the germline V gene. The V end lost 0 bases, the J end lost 1 base, and 12 bases lay between the germline ends. The CDR3 bases are TGTGCCAGCAGTGAAGCGGCCACAGTTTATAACTATGGCTACACCTTC. Residues: CASSEAATVYNYGYTF.

The chain joins TRBV19 to TRBJ1-5; TRBD1 aligns across 7 bases. Looked up from germline, CDR1 is LNHDA and CDR2 is SQIVND (reference sequence). Trimming cost V 3 bases and J 4 bases; bases outside gene matches: 3. The CDR3 is 14 residues long. As DNA, the CDR3 is TGTGCCAGTAGTATCATCAGGGGGAATCAGCCCCAGCATTTT. Translation gives CASSIIRGNQPQHF.

The chain is built from TRBV7-3 and TRBJ1-2; the match to TRBD1 covers 9 bases. This CDR3 spans 14 amino acids. CDR1 is SGHTA, CDR2 FQGTGA, per germline. The V and J ends lost 5 bases and 14 bases, in that order; junction bases with no gene match: 15. DNA for the CDR3: TGTGCCAGCAGCACGACTAGGACAGGGGAAGTGGGGACCTTC. It codes for CASSTTRTGEVGTF.

The CDR3 DNA sequence: TGCGCCAGTTGTAGCGGGGGTACAGATACGCAGTATTTT. Translated: CASCSGGTDTQYF. This rearrangement joins TRBV5-1 to TRBJ2-3; 9 nucleotides match TRBD2. This CDR3 has 13 amino acids. The germline V gene encodes CDR1 SGHRS and CDR2 YFSETQ. V lost 8 bases to trimming and J lost 3 bases; unmatched junction nucleotides: 4.

The chain combines TRBV4-3 with TRBJ2-5; weak D call: TRBD2 (5 bases). CDR3 size: 13 residues. Trimming removed 5 bases at V and 5 bases at J, with 12 bases between. Looked up from germline, CDR1 is LGHNA and CDR2 is YSLEER. The CDR3 region has the DNA TGCGCCAGCAGCACCGGGATTTGGGAGACCCAGTACTTC. It yields the protein CASSTGIWETQYF.

This clone came up once. J is TRBJ2-5 and V is TRBV28; no clear D gene. This CDR3 contains 14 residues. The V end was cut by 3 bases, the J end by 5 bases, with 13 bases between. Germline V gene sequence: CDR1 MDHEN, CDR2 SYDVKM. The DNA of the CDR3 is TGTGCCAGCAGTTTGGGTTCACGGCGGGAGACCCAGTACTTC. Protein product: CASSLGSRRETQYF.

The chain uses TRBV27 and TRBJ2-7; tentatively, D is TRBD1 (6 bases). This CDR3 is 16 amino acids long. The germline CDR1 and CDR2 sequences are MNHEY and SMNVEV (reference sequence). V was clipped by 7 bases and J by 4 bases, with 23 bases between them. The CDR3, as DNA: TGTGCCAGCAATTCAATTCAGGGGTCCTCCTTATACGAGCAGTACTTC. It yields the protein CASNSIQGSSLYEQYF.

J is TRBJ1-3 and V is TRBV18; possible D gene TRBD1, 5 bases. V was pared by 6 bases and J by 0 bases, with 9 bases between. Germline V gene sequence: CDR1 KGHSH, CDR2 LQKENI. The CDR3 is made up of 14 amino acids. The CDR3 is CASSPTDSGNTIYF. CDR3 in DNA: TGTGCCAGCTCTCCGACAGACTCTGGAAACACCATATATTTT.

The chain employs TRBV7-2 and TRBJ1-6; 8 positions agree with TRBD1. The CDR3 consists of 15 residues. The trim removed 5 bases at V and 9 bases at J, leaving 9 bases unmatched. The V gene's germline CDR1 is SGHTA and CDR2 FQGNSA. CDR3 DNA sequence: TGTGCCAGCAGCCAGTACACGACAGGGGCTTCACCCCTCCACTTT. It translates to CASSQYTTGASPLHF.

This chain links TRBV7-2 with TRBJ2-7, with TRBD2 matching 9 bases. The V and J ends lost 6 bases and 4 bases, in that order; junction bases with no gene match: 13. The CDR3 contains 16 residues. In germline, CDR1 is SGHTA, CDR2 FQGNSA. CDR3 sequence reads: CASRGSGGLGSYEQYF. CDR3 DNA: TGTGCCAGCAGGGGCAGCGGGGGGCTAGGTTCGTACGAGCAGTACTTC.

The rearrangement joins TRBV5-1 to TRBJ2-1, with D perhaps TRBD1 (6 bases). Germline V gives CDR1 SGHRS, CDR2 YFSETQ. This CDR3 is 13 amino acids long. V was cut by 7 bases and J by 3 bases, with 11 bases left in between. For the CDR3, the DNA is TGCGCCAGCCGGACAGACCTCTACAATGAGCAGTTCTTC. It is translated as CASRTDLYNEQFF.

The chain uses TRBV27 and TRBJ1-1; TRBD1 aligns across 10 bases. CDR1 is MNHEY, CDR2 SMNVEV, per germline (reference sequence). The V gene end was trimmed by 5 bases and the J gene end by 5 bases; junction bases not matched to a gene: 17. The CDR3 loop spans 18 amino acids. The CDR3 is CASSQPGQGIVLRTEAFF. CDR3 bases: TGTGCCAGCAGTCAGCCGGGACAGGGGATCGTTTTAAGGACTGAAGCTTTCTTT.

The chain combines TRBV11-2 with TRBJ2-6; D is unclear. The germline V and J ends were trimmed by 5 bases and 4 bases, with 9 bases remaining between them. CDR3 length: 14 amino acids. Germline assignment: CDR1 SGHAT and CDR2 FQNNGV. Here the CDR3 DNA reads TGTGCCAGCAGCCAAAGTCTAGGGGCCAACGTCCTGACTTTC. This encodes CASSQSLGANVLTF.